The 18 T cell receptor beta chains below were found in one sample sequenced in a study of blood T cell repertoires in COVID-19. Repertoires were generated with immunoSEQ multiplex PCR, while TCRdb's copy carries only in-frame clones and drops some. The table has fewer than 120,000 clones, around 80% seen once. Sequencing input: peripheral blood. All receptors derive from a woman of 80 years or more with acute or convalescent COVID-19.

This clone was seen once. The gene calls are TRBV28 and TRBJ1-6, with D hard to call. Germline CDR1 reads MDHEN; CDR2 reads SYDVKM. The length of the CDR3 is 13 residues. Trimming took 5 bases from V and 3 from J, leaving 5 bases between them. The CDR3 here is CASSADYNSPLHF. CDR3 coding DNA: TGTGCCAGCAGTGCAGACTATAATTCACCCCTCCACTTT. Filled out from reference TRBV28 and TRBJ1-6, the complete variable domain reads DVKVTQSSRYLVKRTGEKVFLECVQDMDHENMFWYRQDPGLGLRLIYFSYDVKMKEKGDIPEGYSVSREKKERFSLILESASTNQTSMYLCASSADYNSPLHFGNGTRLTVT.

This clone was seen only a few times. V and J are TRBV4-1 and TRBJ2-3; D unresolved. V lost 1 base and J lost 5, with 10 bases in between. The CDR3 consists of 14 residues. Germline CDR1 and CDR2: MGHRA and YSYEKL. This CDR3 is CASSQVVAVDTQYF. In nucleotides, the CDR3 is TGCGCCAGCAGCCAAGTAGTAGCTGTAGATACGCAGTATTTT.

The chain uses TRBV2 and TRBJ2-7; D remains ambiguous. Trimming cost V 4 bases and J 2 bases, with 12 bases left between them. CDR3 length: 14 residues. The germline V gene encodes CDR1 SNHLY and CDR2 FYNNEI. The CDR3 protein is CASSGLSAPYEQYF. CDR3 DNA: TGTGCCAGCAGTGGACTCTCGGCCCCCTACGAGCAGTACTTC.

The chain recombines TRBV29-1 with TRBJ2-7; D is perhaps TRBD2 (5 bases). Trimming cost V 7 bases and J 1 base, with 11 bases left between them. Germline V gene lookup returns CDR1 SQVTM and CDR2 ANQGSEA. The CDR3 sequence is 12 residues long. The CDR3 region has the DNA TGCAGCGCAATACTAGATTCCTACGAGCAGTACTTC. Translated: CSAILDSYEQYF.

This clone was picked up a small number of times. The chain recombines TRBV7-2 with TRBJ1-3; D is perhaps TRBD1 (5 bases). V lost 3 bases and J 4 bases, leaving 10 bases between the germline ends. Germline-derived CDR1 and CDR2 are SGHTA and FQGNSA. The CDR3 is 14 residues long. This CDR3 reads CASSFGQTGNTIYF. The CDR3 nucleotides read TGTGCCAGCAGCTTCGGACAAACGGGAAACACCATATATTTT. Variable domain in full (rest from reference TRBV7-2 and TRBJ1-3): GAGVSQSPSNKVTEKGKDVELRCDPISGHTALYWYRQSLGQGLEFLIYFQGNSAPDKSGLPSDRFSAERTGGSVSTLTIQRTQQEDSAVYLCASSFGQTGNTIYFGEGSWLTVV.

V usage is TRBV6-4 and J usage is TRBJ2-3; TRBD2 matches 11 bases. V dropped 4 bases and J dropped 3; count of bases not matched to a gene: 3. CDR1 MRHNA and CDR2 SNTAGT come from the germline V gene. The CDR3 length is 15 residues. The DNA for the CDR3 is TGTGCCAGCAGTGTTACTAGCGGGGGTACAGATACGCAGTATTTT. Residues: CASSVTSGGTDTQYF.

This chain links TRBV13 with TRBJ1-4; 7 bases fit TRBD1. This CDR3 has 14 amino acids. The germline gives CDR1 PRHDT, CDR2 FYEKMQ (reference sequence). V trimming: 4 bases; J trimming: 8 bases; junction bases outside the gene matches: 7. CDR3 region: CASSSRGTGEKLFF. DNA for the CDR3: TGTGCCAGCAGCTCCAGGGGGACGGGGGAAAAACTGTTTTTT.

The chain employs TRBV25-1 and TRBJ2-7; 10 nucleotides align to TRBD2. Germline V gives CDR1 MGHDK, CDR2 SYGVNS. V shed 4 bases and J 6 bases; nucleotides not matched to a gene: 9. The CDR3 covers 15 residues. The CDR3 DNA sequence: TGTGCCAGCAGTGCTGGGCTAGCGGGAGTGGGCGAGCAGTACTTC. Protein: CASSAGLAGVGEQYF.

The chain has TRBV3-1 (or the pseudogene TRBV3-2) and TRBJ2-1, with 8 bases that match TRBD2. Germline values: CDR1 LGHDT, CDR2 YNNKEL (reference sequence). The CDR3 extends over 15 amino acids. V trimming: 4 bases; J trimming: 8 bases; junction bases outside the gene matches: 10. As DNA, the CDR3 is TGTGCCAGCAGCCCCCTAGCGGGTTGGGAGGATGAGCAGTTCTTC. Its protein is CASSPLAGWEDEQFF.

J is TRBJ2-4 and V is TRBV6-1, with D hard to call. The CDR3 extends over 16 amino acids. The V end lost 4 bases, the J end lost 0 bases, and 13 bases lay between the germline ends. Germline V gives CDR1 MNHNS, CDR2 SASEGT. The DNA of the CDR3 is TGTGCCAGCAGTGGAGAGACAACCCTAGCCAAAAACATTCAGTACTTC. It translates to CASSGETTLAKNIQYF.

This clone showed up just a few times. The gene calls are TRBV6-5 and TRBJ2-3; D may be TRBD1 (6 bases). Germline V gives CDR1 MNHEY, CDR2 SVGAGI. The ends were cut back, 0 bases at V and 1 base at J, with 8 bases in the middle. The CDR3 is 15 residues long. The CDR3 loop reads CASSYSRTGTDTQYF. The CDR3 DNA reads TGTGCCAGCAGTTACTCGAGGACAGGCACAGATACGCAGTATTTT.

The CDR3 sequence is CASSLPLAGVVEQFF. The DNA of the CDR3 is TGCGCCAGCAGCCTCCCGTTGGCAGGGGTAGTTGAGCAGTTCTTC. This chain connects TRBV5-1 to TRBJ2-1; TRBD1 is a possible D gene (6 bases). This CDR3 has 15 amino acids. V was shortened by 4 bases and J by 9 bases, with 20 bases between the two germline ends. Germline V gives CDR1 SGHRS, CDR2 YFSETQ.

V and J are TRBV7-9 and TRBJ2-7, with TRBD1 identical over 7 bases. The CDR3 length is 15 residues. The germline gives CDR1 SEHNR, CDR2 FQNEAQ (reference sequence). With V trimmed by 6 bases and J by 6 bases, 14 bases remained unmatched. CDR3 sequence reads: CASSQGQNYPREQYF. In nucleotides, the CDR3 is TGTGCCAGCAGTCAGGGACAGAATTATCCCCGCGAGCAGTACTTC. Looking up the rest from reference TRBV7-9 and TRBJ2-7 gives the full variable domain: DTGVSQNPRHKITKRGQNVTFRCDPISEHNRLYWYRQTLGQGPEFLTYFQNEAQLEKSRLLSDRFSAERPKGSFSTLEIQRTEQGDSAMYLCASSQGQNYPREQYFGPGTRLTVT.

This clone occurred once. The chain carries TRBV30 and TRBJ1-5; TRBD1 is a possible D gene (5 bases). Trimming took 0 bases from V and 6 from J, leaving 15 bases between them. Germline loops: CDR1 GTSNPN, CDR2 SVGIG (reference sequence). The CDR3 is made up of 15 amino acids. CDR3 region: CAWSVPQGRGQPQHF. DNA of the CDR3: TGTGCCTGGAGTGTACCTCAGGGCCGAGGTCAGCCCCAGCATTTT.

The DNA of the CDR3 is TGTGCCAGCAGCCGAACAGCCGAAGAGACCCAGTACTTC. It yields the protein CASSRTAEETQYF. V gene TRBV6-2 or TRBV6-3 combines with J gene TRBJ2-5; D is ambiguous. The CDR3 consists of 13 residues. Trimming pared 6 bases from V and 3 bases from J, leaving 11 bases between. CDR1 MNHEY and CDR2 SVGEGT come from the germline V gene.

This clone occurred a few times. The chain has TRBV28 and TRBJ1-4; perhaps TRBD1 as D (5 bases). V lost 8 bases and J lost 5, with 21 bases in between. This CDR3 spans 16 amino acids. Germline CDR1 and CDR2: MDHEN and SYDVKM. CDR3 in amino acids: CASPPAGSPRNEKLFF. The CDR3 region has the DNA TGTGCCAGCCCTCCCGCAGGGTCACCCAGAAATGAAAAACTGTTTTTT.

This chain joins TRBV7-8 and TRBJ2-2; D is possibly TRBD2 (5 bases). V was trimmed by 2 bases and J by 1 base, leaving 8 bases between them. Germline V lookup: CDR1 SGHVS, CDR2 FQNEAQ. The CDR3 is 15 residues long. CDR3 amino acids: CASSLIGGNTGELFF. CDR3 sequence (DNA): TGTGCCAGCAGCTTAATCGGAGGGAACACCGGGGAGCTGTTTTTT.

The chain carries TRBV7-3 and TRBJ2-1, with D tentatively TRBD2 (6 bases). Trimming pared 5 bases from V and 0 bases from J, leaving 14 bases between. Germline CDR1 and CDR2: SGHTA and FQGTGA. The CDR3 sequence is 16 residues long. As DNA, the CDR3 is TGTGCCAGCAGCCCACAAGCGGGCTTCTCCTACAATGAGCAGTTCTTC. Translation gives CASSPQAGFSYNEQFF.